This T cell receptor beta chain was recovered during a study of T cells in Graves' hyperthyroidism and ophthalmopathy. About the research overall: Peripheral blood draws took place at initial diagnosis, ahead of any treatment. Study-wide results and limits: The model predicted ophthalmopathy a median around six months before onset.

Uncontrolled infection, other autoimmune disease, pregnancy or lactation barred patients from enrollment. Thyroid ultrasound, orbital computed tomography, clinical symptoms, and serum thyroxine and TRAb underpinned diagnoses. V shed 6 bases and J shed 10 bases, with 19 bases lying between them. Germline CDR1 DFQATT, CDR2 SNEGSKA (reference sequence). The CDR3 has 13 residues. To note about this clonotype: The antigen remains undetermined.

RNA transcripts yielded amplified TCR beta CDR3 regions. The TCR CDR3 was amplified in a first-round RT-PCR using the HTBI primer set. MiXCR was run by TCRdb on the multiplex PCR reads, yielding one entry per CDR3 protein. The sample includes approximately 690,000 distinct CDR3 sequences, under 25% of them seen just once. The chain joins TRBV20-1 to TRBJ1-5; D uncertain. This TCR was recovered from a man younger than 45 with Graves' ophthalmopathy. The sample comprised blood. The CDR3 protein is CSASRLQSAPQHF. The CDR3 DNA reads as TGCAGTGCGTCGAGGTTGCAATCAGCCCCCCAGCATTTT.